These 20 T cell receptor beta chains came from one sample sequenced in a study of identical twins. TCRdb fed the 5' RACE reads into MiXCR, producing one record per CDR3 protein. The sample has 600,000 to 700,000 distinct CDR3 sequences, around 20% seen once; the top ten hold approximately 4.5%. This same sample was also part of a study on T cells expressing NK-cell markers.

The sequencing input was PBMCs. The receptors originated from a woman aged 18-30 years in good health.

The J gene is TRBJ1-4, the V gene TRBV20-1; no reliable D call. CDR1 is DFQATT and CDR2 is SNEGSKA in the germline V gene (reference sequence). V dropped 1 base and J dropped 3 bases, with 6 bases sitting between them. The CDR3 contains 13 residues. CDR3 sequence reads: CSARGEANEKLFF. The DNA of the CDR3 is TGCAGTGCTAGAGGAGAGGCTAATGAAAAACTGTTTTTT.

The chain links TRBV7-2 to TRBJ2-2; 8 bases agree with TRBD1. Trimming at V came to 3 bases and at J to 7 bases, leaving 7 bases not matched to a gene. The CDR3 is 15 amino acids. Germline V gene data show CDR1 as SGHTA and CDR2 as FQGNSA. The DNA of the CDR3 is TGTGCCAGCAGCTTGTTCAGGGGGCGACACGGGGAGCTGTTTTTT. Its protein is CASSLFRGRHGELFF.

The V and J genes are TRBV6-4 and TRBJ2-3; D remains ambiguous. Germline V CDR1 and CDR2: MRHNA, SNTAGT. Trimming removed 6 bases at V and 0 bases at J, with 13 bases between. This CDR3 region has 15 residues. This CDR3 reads CASRGLRLSTDTQYF. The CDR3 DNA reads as TGTGCCAGCAGGGGTTTGCGCCTTAGCACAGATACGCAGTATTTT.

The CDR3 DNA reads TGTGCCAGTAGTACGACAGGGAGAATGGCTTTCTTT. Protein: CASSTTGRMAFF. The rearrangement links TRBV19 to TRBJ1-1, with TRBD1 identical over 7 bases. CDR3 length: 12 residues. The V gene's germline CDR1 is LNHDA and CDR2 SQIVND (reference sequence). The J segment lost 11 bases and the V segment lost 4 bases, leaving 7 bases of the junction unmatched.

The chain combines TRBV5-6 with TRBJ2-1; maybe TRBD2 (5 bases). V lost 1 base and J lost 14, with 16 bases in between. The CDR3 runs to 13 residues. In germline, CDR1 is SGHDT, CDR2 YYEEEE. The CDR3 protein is CASSLSRQAEEFF. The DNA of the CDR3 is TGTGCCAGCAGCTTGAGTCGCCAAGCGGAGGAGTTCTTC. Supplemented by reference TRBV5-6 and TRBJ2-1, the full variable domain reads DAGVTQSPTHLIKTRGQQVTLRCSPKSGHDTVSWYQQALGQGPQFIFQYYEEEERQRGNFPDRFSGHQFPNYSSELNVNALLLGDSALYLCASSLSRQAEEFFGPGTRLTVL.

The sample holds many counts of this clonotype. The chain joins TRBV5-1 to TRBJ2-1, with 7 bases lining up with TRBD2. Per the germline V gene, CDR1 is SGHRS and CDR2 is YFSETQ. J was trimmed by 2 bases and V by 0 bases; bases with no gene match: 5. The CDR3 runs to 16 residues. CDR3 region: CASSLAGAGAYNEQFF. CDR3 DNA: TGCGCCAGCAGCTTGGCTGGTGCGGGGGCCTACAATGAGCAGTTCTTC.

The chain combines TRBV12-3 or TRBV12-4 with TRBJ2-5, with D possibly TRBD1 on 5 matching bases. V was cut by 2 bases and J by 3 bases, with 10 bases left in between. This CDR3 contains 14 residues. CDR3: CASSLQQVKETQYF. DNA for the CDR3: TGTGCCAGCAGTTTACAACAGGTTAAAGAGACCCAGTACTTC.

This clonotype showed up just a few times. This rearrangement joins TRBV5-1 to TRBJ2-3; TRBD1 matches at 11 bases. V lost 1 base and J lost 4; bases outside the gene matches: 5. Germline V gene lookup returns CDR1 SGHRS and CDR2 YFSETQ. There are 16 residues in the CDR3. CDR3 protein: CASSLHGQGASDTQYF. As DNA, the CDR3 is TGCGCCAGCAGCTTGCATGGACAGGGGGCTTCAGATACGCAGTATTTT.

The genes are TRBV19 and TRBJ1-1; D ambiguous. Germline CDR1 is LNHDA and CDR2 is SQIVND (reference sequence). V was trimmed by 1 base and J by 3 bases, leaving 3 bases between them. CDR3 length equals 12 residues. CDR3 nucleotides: TGTGCCAGTAGTATAGCGCACACTGAAGCTTTCTTT. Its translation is CASSIAHTEAFF.

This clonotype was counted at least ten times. DNA of the CDR3: TGTGCCAGCAGTTTACAGGGCAATCAGCCCCAGCATTTT. Translated: CASSLQGNQPQHF. The chain is built from TRBV12-3 or TRBV12-4 and TRBJ1-5; D is unresolved. Between the trimmed V and J ends, which lost 2 bases and 2 bases, there was a span of 4 bases. The CDR3 runs 13 residues.

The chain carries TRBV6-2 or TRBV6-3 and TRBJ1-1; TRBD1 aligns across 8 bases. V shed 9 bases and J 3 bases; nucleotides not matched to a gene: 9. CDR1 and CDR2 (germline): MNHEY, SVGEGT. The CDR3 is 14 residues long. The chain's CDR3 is CASRQGTTDTEAFF. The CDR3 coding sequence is TGTGCCAGTAGACAGGGGACGACCGACACTGAAGCTTTCTTT.

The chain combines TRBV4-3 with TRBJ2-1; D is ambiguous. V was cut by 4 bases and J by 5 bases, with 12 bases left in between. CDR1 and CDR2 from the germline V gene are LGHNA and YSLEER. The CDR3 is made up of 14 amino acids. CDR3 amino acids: CASSRLAPDNEQFF. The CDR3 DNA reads TGCGCCAGCAGCCGTCTGGCCCCTGACAATGAGCAGTTCTTC.

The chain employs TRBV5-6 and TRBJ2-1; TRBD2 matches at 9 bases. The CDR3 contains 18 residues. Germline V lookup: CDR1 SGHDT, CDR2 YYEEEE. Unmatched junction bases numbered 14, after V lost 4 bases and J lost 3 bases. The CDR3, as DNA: TGTGCCAGCAGCCCCTTCTACTCCTCTAGCGGGGACTACAATGAGCAGTTCTTC. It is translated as CASSPFYSSSGDYNEQFF.

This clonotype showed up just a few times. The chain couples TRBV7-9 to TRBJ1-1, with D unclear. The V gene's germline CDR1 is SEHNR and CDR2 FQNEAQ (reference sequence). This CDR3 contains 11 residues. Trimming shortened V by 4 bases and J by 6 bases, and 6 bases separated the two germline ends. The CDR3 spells CASSSGAEAFF. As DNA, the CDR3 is TGTGCCAGCAGCTCCGGGGCTGAAGCTTTCTTT.

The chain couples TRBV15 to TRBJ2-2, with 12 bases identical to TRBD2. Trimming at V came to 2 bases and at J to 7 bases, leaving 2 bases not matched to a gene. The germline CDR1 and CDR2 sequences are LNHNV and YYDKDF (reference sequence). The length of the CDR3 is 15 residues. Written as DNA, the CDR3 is TGTGCCACCAGCAGACTAGCGGGAGGGAACGGGGAGCTGTTTTTT. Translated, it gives CATSRLAGGNGELFF.

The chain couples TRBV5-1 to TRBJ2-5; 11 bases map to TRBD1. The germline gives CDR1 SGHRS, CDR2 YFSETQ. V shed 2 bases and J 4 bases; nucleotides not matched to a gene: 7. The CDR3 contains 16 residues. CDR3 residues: CASSFFGQGAGETQYF. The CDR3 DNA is TGCGCCAGCAGCTTCTTTGGACAGGGGGCAGGAGAGACCCAGTACTTC.

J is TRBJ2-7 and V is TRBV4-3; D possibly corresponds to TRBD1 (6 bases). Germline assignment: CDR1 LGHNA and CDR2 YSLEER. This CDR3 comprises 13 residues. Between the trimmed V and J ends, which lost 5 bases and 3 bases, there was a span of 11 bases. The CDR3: CASSLDRRYEQYF. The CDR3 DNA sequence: TGCGCCAGCAGCTTAGACAGGCGCTACGAGCAGTACTTC.

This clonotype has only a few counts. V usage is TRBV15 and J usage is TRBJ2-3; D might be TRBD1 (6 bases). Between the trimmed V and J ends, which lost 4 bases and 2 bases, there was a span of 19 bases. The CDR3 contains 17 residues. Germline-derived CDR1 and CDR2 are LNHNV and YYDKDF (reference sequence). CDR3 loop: CATSTRDTSLVTDTQYF. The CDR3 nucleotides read TGTGCCACCAGCACCAGGGACACGAGTTTAGTCACAGATACGCAGTATTTT.

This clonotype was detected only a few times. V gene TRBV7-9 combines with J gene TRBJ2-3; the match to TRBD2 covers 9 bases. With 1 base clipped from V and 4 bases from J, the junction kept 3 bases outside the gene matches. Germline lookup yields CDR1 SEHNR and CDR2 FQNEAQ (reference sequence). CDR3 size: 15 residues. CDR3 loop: CASSLGSGSSDTQYF. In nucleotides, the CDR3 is TGTGCCAGCAGCTTAGGTAGCGGGAGTTCAGATACGCAGTATTTT.

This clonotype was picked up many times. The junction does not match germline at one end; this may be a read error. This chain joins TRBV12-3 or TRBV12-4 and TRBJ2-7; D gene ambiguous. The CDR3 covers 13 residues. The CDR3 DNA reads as TGTGCCAGCAGCTTAGGACGGGCCTACGAGCAGTACTTC. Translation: CASSLGRAYEQYF.